The sequence of this T cell receptor (beta chain) was determined in a study of cytomegalovirus exposure and HLA in healthy donors (dated by TCRdb to 2016 to 2017). About the study as a whole: An earlier analysis of roughly 500 of the donors reported about 260 Gb of sequence data and 95 million to 130 million unique TCR beta sequences obtained from about 179 million T cells. In the later analysis, no new phenotypic data were used to find candidate immune exposures; instead, reliance was placed on TCR beta sequences and their occurrence across donors. On average, around 240,000 unique TCR beta nucleotide sequences were sequenced per donor among 398 genotyped donors of the cohort, with roughly 18% of those sequences being non-productive. All discovery cohort repertoires had been generated using a single sequencing platform. The study combined high-throughput TCR immunosequencing, statistical association of individual TCRs with disease status, and machine learning to predict cytomegalovirus infection status. In a later analysis, previously published TCR beta repertoires from fewer than 750 donors were re-analyzed and high-resolution HLA genotyping was added so that TCR occurrence patterns could be studied. The study profiled the T cell repertoires of fewer than 850 subjects by immunosequencing and related them to cytomegalovirus serostatus. An earlier analysis of approximately 630 of the donors applied high-throughput TCR beta sequencing to assess whether each TCR beta V gene segment acted as functional or pseudogenic. Alongside the repertoire data, information on donor age, sex, ethnicity and CMV serostatus was compiled. Of the 300 to 500 genotyped donors, approximately 80% were placed in the genetic ancestry cluster associated with self-reported Caucasian donors. Along with the approximately 700-subject first cohort, a separate validation cohort of 120 different subjects was used. Roughly 290 gigabases of sequencing data and approximately 92 million unique TCR sequences made up an early release that covered 640 HLA-typed donors. Typing coverage varied by locus: about 620-640 donors for A, B, C, DRB1 and DQB1; approximately 520 for DQA1; over 600 for DPA1; more than 450 for DPB1. The study aimed to test whether signatures of past pathogen exposure could be identified by cataloging public T cell receptors. Four or five DR-DQ haplotypes were handled as single units for association and clustering because linkage in the cohort was strong. Both class I and class II loci were covered by HLA typing, at four-digit resolution. Genome-wide SNP genotypes for about 60% of the roughly 670 donors were used in a later genetic analysis, which treated that subset as a discovery cohort. Study-level results and caveats: Sequencing depth was assumed to be roughly uniform across donors in the presence/absence analyses, though that assumption may not hold. A later analysis found that TCR association rates varied across HLA loci, with DRB1 alleles showing the most associated TCRs and HLA-C alleles the fewest. Three of the identified cytomegalovirus-associated TCR beta chains were confirmed in vitro to be specific for cytomegalovirus antigens. While some public TCRs were present in many individuals, most TCR sequences turned up only very rarely across donors. It was suggested by the authors that the approach could potentially be generalized to other disease states and immunological phenotypes. Some IMGT-functional V segments, including TRBV6-2 and TRBV6-3, could not be distinguished by the 87-base-pair reads and were therefore excluded. Strong co-occurrence of HLA alleles, especially DR and DQ, made assigning TCR associations to individual alleles difficult. Correlated functional status among segregating V segments might reflect linkage disequilibrium, but an unknown experimental factor could not be ruled out. In this cohort, only TCR beta chains were sequenced, and detectable features were limited by the absence of alpha or paired-chain data. In both the original and validation cohorts, the classifier was reported to diagnose cytomegalovirus status with high specificity and sensitivity. According to a later analysis, parvovirus B19, influenza, CMV and Epstein-Barr virus appeared linked to several top co-occurrence clusters. The study listed approximately 160 TCR beta chains as associated with cytomegalovirus. At a false discovery rate of 0.05, a later analysis linked 15,000 to 20,000 TCR beta sequences to specific HLA alleles. An association between a missense DCLRE1C variant and V-gene and J-gene trimming of TCR beta chains was found in a later genetic analysis and replicated in an independent cohort. In a later analysis, HLA-associated TCR beta chains showed more clonal expansion and lower generation probabilities than non-associated chains that were equally common. Most CMV-associated TCR beta chains appeared to be HLA-restricted in a later analysis, and the HLA associations seemed to be driven largely by CMV exposure. A cluster of highly shared sequence variants was judged likely to be a technical artifact of the sequencing pipeline. Because counts were too low, fewer than 20 rarely observed V segments, including chromosome 9 orphons, were excluded from the earlier analysis of 587 of the donors. In a later genetic analysis, fewer N-insertions in productive TCRs were reported among donors in an Asian-associated ancestry cluster than the roughly 640-donor mean. A further reported finding was that TCR beta sequences accurately predicted the HLA-A and HLA-B alleles for most subjects in the first cohort. Because HLA typing was unavailable for some donors at each locus, only the typed subset was used in association tests. For the cohort, immune exposure information was limited to CMV serostatus. In an earlier analysis of 587 of the donors, most TCR beta V segments appeared in productive rearrangements about 87% or about 30% of the time, broadly matching IMGT annotations.

In the case of this clone: Its antigen specificity is not known. No quality values exist for individual bases; no much larger clone is one base distant.

The cohort was made up of around 720 healthy bone marrow donors. At the time of sampling, every cohort member was nominally healthy, though immune exposures that went unrecorded were likely present. The donor was CMV seronegative and was included in the group of around 320 seronegative cohort members. Every donor gave a peripheral blood sample, and the peripheral blood mononuclear cells from that sample were used for TCR beta sequencing. The Qiagen DNeasy Blood Extraction Kit was used to extract genomic DNA from the blood cell samples. The library was made by the immunoSEQ multiplex PCR assay. For the multiplex PCR, a mixture combining 60 forward primers for TCR Vbeta segments and 13 reverse primers for TCR Jbeta segments was used. A multiplex PCR assay on genomic DNA amplified the CDR3 region of rearranged TCR beta genes. The Illumina HiSeq System was used to sequence the amplified TCR beta libraries as 87-base-pair reads. The paper's processing steps were these. A later analysis counted approximately 74 million unique TCR beta chains across the 690 or so repertoires, and 9 million to 14 million of these chains were shared by at least two donors. Raw reads were error-corrected and collapsed into unique sequences with a nearest-neighbor algorithm that merged closely related sequences to remove PCR and sequencing errors. V, D and J gene segments were assigned by aligning CDR3 sequences to IMGT reference sequences. For a sequence to be retained, a match of at least six nucleotides to both a V gene segment and a J gene segment was required. Rearrangements were classified as productive when the CDR3 lacked stop codons and remained in frame with V and J, and all other rearrangements were classified as non-productive. CDR3 was defined according to IMGT convention as the region running from the second conserved V-encoded cysteine to the conserved J-encoded phenylalanine. Sequences without an unambiguous match to a single V gene segment were excluded from the earlier analysis of approximately 600 of the donors. An earlier analysis of a few hundred of the donors called V segments functional above 56.7% productive rearrangements and segregating when the between-donor standard deviation exceeded 5%. A statistical classification framework was built to diagnose cytomegalovirus status from the catalog of TCR beta chain sequences. A later analysis assigned V and J genes by comparing TCR nucleotide sequences with IMGT/GENE-DB human TR gene sequences. In a later analysis, CDR3 sequences and most-parsimonious VDJ recombination scenarios were assigned using the TCRdist pipeline. A later analysis defined each TCR beta chain by its CDR3 amino acid sequence plus V-gene family, and excluded reads lacking a unique V-gene family. In a later analysis, 500 to 650 highly shared, low-generation-probability nucleotide sequences were removed to address suspected cross-contamination and a sequencing artifact. In a later analysis, a clonal expansion index was calculated for each public chain from normalized within-repertoire ranks of inferred template counts. Generation probabilities in a later analysis came from a VDJ recombination model fitted to out-of-frame rearrangements, and those results were checked against IGoR. A later analysis scored TCR-TCR, TCR-HLA and TCR-CMV co-occurrence with hypergeometric tests, applying a repertoire-size bias correction to TCR pairs. To estimate false discovery rates, a later analysis permuted the HLA or CMV assignments 20 times. In a later analysis, co-occurring TCRs were grouped using DBSCAN, with TCRdist sequence similarity added in when clustering inside HLA-allele-positive subsets. Repertoires with fewer than 30,000 or more than 120,000 public chains, plus five repertoires with anomalous nucleotide sharing, were excluded from co-occurrence clustering. TCRdb took this table from immuneACCESS and kept in-frame rearrangements with V and J called. Such tables lack part of the clones; where checked against another copy, unresolved V genes explain under half of the gap, and the rest is unexplained. That table supplies the V and J calls and clone size; D and trimming were determined from the DNA. The sample contains some 110,000 clones, approximately 78% of them found a single time. The ten largest clones represent around 3.6% of the sample.

Per the germline V gene (reference sequence), LNHDA is the CDR1 and SQIVND is the CDR2. Trimming accounts for 5 bases at V and 0 bases at J, while the number of junction bases matched to no gene is 8. The CDR3 sequence holds 16 residues, the cysteine and phenylalanine included. Of the read, only the CDR3 DNA is kept; its 48 bases are in frame from base 1. The receptor's source is a man in his forties or fifties in good health and CMV-seronegative. What was sequenced was PBMCs. The chain employs TRBV19 and TRBJ2-3, with TRBD1 matching 7 junction bases. This receptor has the CDR3 CASSLRTGPSTDTQYF. The nucleotide sequence reads TGTGCCAGTAGTCTAAGGACAGGACCTAGCACAGATACGCAGTATTTT.